Listed here is a single T cell receptor (beta chain). Its antigen is currently unknown. The CDR3 end lies 3 residues beyond the end of the read and is filled in from the germline J gene. TCRdb's copy holds only in-frame clones and misses some; the assay was immunoSEQ multiplex PCR. The data show some 14,000 clones, with none appearing a single time. CVID subjects were 15 female and 29 male, aged about 8 to 65. Caucasian heritage predominated among both patients and controls. Blood came from CVID subjects not ill and not taking immunomodulatory or immunosuppressive medication. CDR3 length: 13 amino acids. Germline CDR1 reads MNHEY; CDR2 reads SVGEGT. V gave up 6 bases and J gave up 4 bases, with 10 bases separating them. These data belong to a study of T cell clonality in common variable immunodeficiency. The study, taken as a whole, reports: CVID subjects had higher TCRbeta clonality than healthy controls, most marked in about a third. In common variable immunodeficiency, TCR beta chains reportedly carried fewer deletions and N-nucleotide insertions.

The V gene is TRBV6-2 or TRBV6-3, the J gene TRBJ1-5, with D possibly TRBD1 on 6 matching bases. This clonotype was sampled from a human donor with common variable immunodeficiency. The source material was peripheral blood mononuclear cells. CDR3 loop: CASSRDTNQPQHF. CDR3 DNA, as far as it was read: TGTGCCAGCAGCCGGGACACGAATCAGCCC.